The clone carrying this TCR beta chain was seen only a few times. The sample originates from a study of PD-L1 blockade in urothelial cancer. Trimming stripped 0 bases from V and 0 bases from J, with 14 bases between. Germline values: CDR1 SEHNR, CDR2 FQNEAQ (reference sequence). This CDR3 spans 17 amino acids. Some clones are missing from TCRdb's copy, which holds only in-frame ones; the method was immunoSEQ multiplex PCR. The sample shows fewer than 45,000 clones, 80% to 90% of them seen only once. As to time point: pretreatment peripheral blood. The sample here was PBMCs, taken around atezolizumab (anti-PD-L1) treatment. The chain carries TRBV7-9 and TRBJ1-1; no reliable D call. The sequence was collected from a man in his sixties with urothelial cancer. The CDR3 coding sequence is TGTGCCAGCAGCTTAGCGCAAACGACACGACTGAACACTGAAGCTTTCTTT. It encodes CASSLAQTTRLNTEAFF.